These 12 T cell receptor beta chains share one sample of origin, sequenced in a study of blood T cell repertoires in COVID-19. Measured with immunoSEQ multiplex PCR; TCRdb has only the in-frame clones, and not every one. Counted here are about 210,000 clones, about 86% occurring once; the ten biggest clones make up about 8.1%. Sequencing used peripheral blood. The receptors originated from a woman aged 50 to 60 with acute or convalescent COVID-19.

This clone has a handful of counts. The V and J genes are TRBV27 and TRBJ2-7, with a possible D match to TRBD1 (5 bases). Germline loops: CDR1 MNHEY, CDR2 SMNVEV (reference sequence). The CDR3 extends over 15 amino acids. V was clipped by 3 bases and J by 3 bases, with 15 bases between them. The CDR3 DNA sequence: TGTGCCAGCAGTTTCGGCGACAGCCAAATCTACGAGCAGTACTTC. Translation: CASSFGDSQIYEQYF.

The CDR3 is CASSLVSGQGRNTGELFF. CDR3 bases: TGTGCCAGCAGCTTAGTGTCAGGCCAGGGAAGGAACACCGGGGAGCTGTTTTTT. The chain employs TRBV11-3 and TRBJ2-2, with D perhaps matching TRBD1 (5 bases). Looked up from germline, CDR1 is SGHNT and CDR2 is YENEEA. V was clipped by 1 base and J by 1 base, with 16 bases between them. This CDR3 spans 18 amino acids.

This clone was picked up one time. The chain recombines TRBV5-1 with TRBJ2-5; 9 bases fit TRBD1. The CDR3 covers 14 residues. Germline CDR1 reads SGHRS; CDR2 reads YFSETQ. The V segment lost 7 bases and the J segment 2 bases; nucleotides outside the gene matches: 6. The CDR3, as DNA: TGCGCCAGCGGCCCGGGACAGGGACAAGAGACCCAGTACTTC. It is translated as CASGPGQGQETQYF.

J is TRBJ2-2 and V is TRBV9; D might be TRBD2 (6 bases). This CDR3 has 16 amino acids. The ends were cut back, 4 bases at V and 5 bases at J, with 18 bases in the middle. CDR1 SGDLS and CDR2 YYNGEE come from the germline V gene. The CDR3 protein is CASSPRGTASTGELFF. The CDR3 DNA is TGTGCCAGCAGCCCCCGCGGGACTGCTTCTACCGGGGAGCTGTTTTTT.

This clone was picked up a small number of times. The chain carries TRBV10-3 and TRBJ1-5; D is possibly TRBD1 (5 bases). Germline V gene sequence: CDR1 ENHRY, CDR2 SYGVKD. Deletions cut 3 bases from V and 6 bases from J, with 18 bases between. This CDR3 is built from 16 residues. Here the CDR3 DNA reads TGTGCCATCAGTGACCCCCCCGGGGCGGGAAGTCAGCCCCAGCATTTT. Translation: CAISDPPGAGSQPQHF.

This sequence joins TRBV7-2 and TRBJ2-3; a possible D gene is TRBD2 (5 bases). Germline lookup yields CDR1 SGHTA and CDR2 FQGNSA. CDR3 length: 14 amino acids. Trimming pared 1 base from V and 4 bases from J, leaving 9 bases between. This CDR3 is CASSLDLGADTQYF. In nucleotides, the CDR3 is TGTGCCAGCAGCTTAGATCTCGGGGCAGATACGCAGTATTTT.

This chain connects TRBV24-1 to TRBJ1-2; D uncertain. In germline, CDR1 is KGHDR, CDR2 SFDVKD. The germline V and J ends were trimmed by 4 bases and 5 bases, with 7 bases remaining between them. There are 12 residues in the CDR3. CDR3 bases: TGTGCCACCAGTGACCCCCATTATGGCTACACCTTC. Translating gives CATSDPHYGYTF.

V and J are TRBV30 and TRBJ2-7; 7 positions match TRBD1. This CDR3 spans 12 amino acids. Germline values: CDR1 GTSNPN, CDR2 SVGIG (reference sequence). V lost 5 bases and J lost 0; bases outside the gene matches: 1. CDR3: CAWGDSSYEQYF. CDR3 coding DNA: TGTGCCTGGGGGGACAGCTCCTACGAGCAGTACTTC.

The CDR3 spells CASFRGHNTEAFF. In DNA, the CDR3 is TGTGCCAGCTTTAGGGGGCATAACACTGAAGCTTTCTTT. V usage is TRBV6-5 and J usage is TRBJ1-1; 7 bases map to TRBD1. J was trimmed by 2 bases and V by 8 bases; bases with no gene match: 5. CDR3 length: 13 amino acids. The germline gives CDR1 MNHEY, CDR2 SVGAGI.

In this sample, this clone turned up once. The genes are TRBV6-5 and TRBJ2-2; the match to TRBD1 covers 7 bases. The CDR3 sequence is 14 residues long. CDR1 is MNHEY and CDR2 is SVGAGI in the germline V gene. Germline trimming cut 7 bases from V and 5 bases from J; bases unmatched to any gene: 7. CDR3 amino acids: CASTRAGGTGELFF. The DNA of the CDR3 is TGTGCCAGCACGCGGGCAGGGGGAACCGGGGAGCTGTTTTTT.

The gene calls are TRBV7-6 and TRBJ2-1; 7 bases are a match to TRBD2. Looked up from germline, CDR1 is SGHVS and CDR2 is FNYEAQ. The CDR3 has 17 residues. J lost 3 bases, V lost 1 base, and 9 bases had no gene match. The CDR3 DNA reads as TGTGCCAGCAGCTTAGGCGTCGTGGCTAGCGGCTACAATGAGCAGTTCTTC. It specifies CASSLGVVASGYNEQFF. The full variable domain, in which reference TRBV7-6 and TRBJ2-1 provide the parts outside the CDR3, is GAGVSQSPRYKVTKRGQDVALRCDPISGHVSLYWYRQALGQGPEFLTYFNYEAQQDKSGLPNDRFSAERPEGSISTLTIQRTEQRDSAMYRCASSLGVVASGYNEQFFGPGTRLTVL.

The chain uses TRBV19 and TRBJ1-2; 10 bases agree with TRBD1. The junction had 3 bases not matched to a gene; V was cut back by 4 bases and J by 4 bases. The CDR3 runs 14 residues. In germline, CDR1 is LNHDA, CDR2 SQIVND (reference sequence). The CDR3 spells CASSTRTGGYGYTF. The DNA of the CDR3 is TGTGCCAGTAGTACCCGGACAGGGGGCTATGGCTACACCTTC.